One and the same sample provided the 27 T cell receptor beta chains below, sequenced in a study of blood T cell repertoires in COVID-19. Profiled with immunoSEQ multiplex PCR; TCRdb holds only in-frame clones, not every one. The repertoire holds 100,000 or so clones, with 80% to 95% as singletons. Material: peripheral blood. The origin of the receptors is a woman in her forties or fifties with COVID-19, enrolled during active disease.

This clone was recorded only once. This rearrangement joins TRBV5-1 to TRBJ1-1; 9 nucleotides line up with TRBD1. The junction had 6 bases not matched to a gene; V was cut back by 0 bases and J by 3 bases. The CDR3 is 16 amino acids. Germline CDR1 reads SGHRS; CDR2 reads YFSETQ. As DNA, the CDR3 is TGCGCCAGCAGCTTGGACGGGACAGGGAAGTACACTGAAGCTTTCTTT. Its protein product is CASSLDGTGKYTEAFF.

The rearrangement links TRBV3-1 (or the pseudogene TRBV3-2) to TRBJ1-1; tentatively, D is TRBD1 (5 bases). Germline V gene data show CDR1 as LGHDT and CDR2 as YNNKEL (reference sequence). This CDR3 is 14 amino acids long. The V end lost 4 bases, the J end lost 2 bases, and 11 bases lay between the germline ends. In DNA form, the CDR3 reads TGTGCCAGCAGCCGCGACAGCTATAACACTGAAGCTTTCTTT. Its translation: CASSRDSYNTEAFF.

The CDR3 is CATGQVQVGRGPQHF. In nucleotides, the CDR3 is TGTGCAACCGGGCAAGTTCAGGTTGGCCGGGGACCCCAGCATTTT. The chain uses TRBV12-2 and TRBJ1-5. TRBV12-2 is annotated as a pseudogene. CDR3 length equals 15 residues.

Turning to this clone: Relative to the germline gene, one junction end is altered; a read error may explain this. The gene calls are TRBV5-3 and TRBJ1-2; a weak D match, TRBD1 (6 bases). TRBV5-3 is recorded as an ORF, its role being uncertain. The CDR3 is made up of 14 amino acids. CDR3 in DNA: TGTGCCAGAAGTTTGGACAGAGCTAACTATGGCTACACCTTC. Amino acids: CARSLDRANYGYTF.

The chain joins TRBV5-1 to TRBJ2-7; TRBD1 aligns across 10 bases. After removal of 4 bases from V and 4 bases from J, the junction contained 5 bases not matched to a gene. Germline loops: CDR1 SGHRS, CDR2 YFSETQ. The CDR3 spans 14 residues. Written as DNA, the CDR3 is TGCGCCAGCAGCCCCGACAGGGGGCATTACGAGCAGTACTTC. It codes for CASSPDRGHYEQYF.

The rearrangement uses TRBV6-5 and TRBJ1-2; the D gene is possibly TRBD1 (5 bases). In germline, CDR1 is MNHEY, CDR2 SVGAGI. V lost 6 bases to trimming and J lost 3 bases, with 17 bases between them. The CDR3 runs to 15 residues. This chain's CDR3 is CASSLLGGLDYGYTF. The CDR3 region has the DNA TGTGCCAGCAGCTTACTGGGGGGGTTGGACTATGGCTACACCTTC.

The CDR3 DNA is TGTGCCAGCAGCTTAGCCTCCTTCACAGGGATAAACACTGAAGCTTTCTTT. Protein sequence: CASSLASFTGINTEAFF. The chain links TRBV13 to TRBJ1-1; D may be TRBD1 (6 bases). V was clipped by 1 base and J by 2 bases, with 17 bases between them. This CDR3 is 17 amino acids long. Germline CDR1 reads PRHDT; CDR2 reads FYEKMQ (reference sequence).

The chain links TRBV19 to TRBJ2-1; TRBD1 aligns across 10 bases. The CDR3 totals 16 residues. Germline trimming cut 1 base from V and 2 bases from J; bases unmatched to any gene: 2. Germline V CDR1 and CDR2: LNHDA, SQIVND (reference sequence). Here the CDR3 reads CASSIAGTGAYNEQFF. For the CDR3, the DNA is TGTGCCAGTAGTATAGCCGGGACAGGGGCCTACAATGAGCAGTTCTTC.

The chain recombines TRBV9 with TRBJ1-6; 7 positions agree with TRBD1. Unmatched junction bases numbered 7, after V lost 4 bases and J lost 6 bases. Germline CDR1 and CDR2: SGDLS and YYNGEE. This CDR3 spans 15 amino acids. Here the CDR3 reads CASSTQQGTNSPLHF. The CDR3 DNA follows: TGTGCCAGCAGCACTCAACAGGGGACTAATTCACCCCTCCACTTT.

The chain carries TRBV27 and TRBJ1-1; D perhaps matches TRBD1 (5 bases). CDR3 length: 13 amino acids. V gave up 0 bases and J gave up 10 bases, with 12 bases separating them. The germline CDR1 and CDR2 sequences are MNHEY and SMNVEV (reference sequence). CDR3 region: CASSLSGEGRAFF. CDR3 in DNA: TGTGCCAGCAGTTTATCGGGGGAGGGGAGAGCTTTCTTT.

The chain carries TRBV2 and TRBJ2-1; D remains ambiguous. Looked up from germline, CDR1 is SNHLY and CDR2 is FYNNEI. Trimming removed 3 bases from V and 3 bases from J, with 6 bases in between. This CDR3 has 13 residues. CDR3 in amino acids: CASSDWSYNEQFF. In DNA form, the CDR3 reads TGTGCCAGCAGTGATTGGAGCTACAATGAGCAGTTCTTC.

This rearrangement joins TRBV12-3 or TRBV12-4 to TRBJ2-1, with a possible D match to TRBD1 (6 bases). The ends were cut back, 6 bases at V and 6 bases at J, with 12 bases in the middle. The CDR3 runs 13 residues. CDR3 nucleotide sequence: TGTGCCAGCAGCAGCCTGGGGGCCAATGAGCAGTTCTTC. Protein product: CASSSLGANEQFF.

The chain recombines TRBV12-3 or TRBV12-4 with TRBJ1-2; D might be TRBD1 (6 bases). This CDR3 spans 13 amino acids. V was cut by 7 bases and J by 5 bases, with 14 bases left in between. CDR3 in DNA: TGTGCCAGCACCAACCAGGGGTTATATGGCTACACCTTC. It codes for CASTNQGLYGYTF.

This chain links TRBV6-2 or TRBV6-3 with TRBJ2-2; possibly TRBD1 for D (6 bases). Trimming removed 0 bases from V and 9 bases from J, with 17 bases in between. CDR1 and CDR2 from the germline V gene are MNHEY and SVGEGT. The length of the CDR3 is 16 residues. CDR3 coding DNA: TGTGCCAGCAGTTACTCTGGGCAGGGGATGTACCGGGAGCTGTTTTTT. It yields the protein CASSYSGQGMYRELFF.

The chain has TRBV2 and TRBJ2-7; D may be TRBD2 (6 bases). The V end was cut by 7 bases, the J end by 3 bases, with 10 bases between. The CDR3 length is 12 residues. Germline values: CDR1 SNHLY, CDR2 FYNNEI. The CDR3 loop is CASIGGDYEQYF. The CDR3 nucleotides are TGTGCCAGCATCGGCGGGGACTACGAGCAGTACTTC.

The V call is TRBV4-3, the J call TRBJ1-5; TRBD1 matches 9 bases. In germline, CDR1 is LGHNA, CDR2 YSLEER. The CDR3 is 15 residues long. V lost 3 bases to trimming and J lost 7 bases; unmatched junction nucleotides: 7. CDR3 DNA: TGCGCCAGCAGCCATGAAACAGGGGGCAGACAGCCCCAGCATTTT. Translated: CASSHETGGRQPQHF.

V is TRBV27 and J is TRBJ1-2; TRBD1 aligns across 7 bases. The CDR3 is 14 residues long. V dropped 6 bases and J dropped 7; count of bases not matched to a gene: 11. CDR1 and CDR2 from the germline V gene are MNHEY and SMNVEV (reference sequence). CDR3 region: CASRSRQGHRGYTF. In DNA, the CDR3 is TGTGCCAGCAGATCCCGACAGGGACATCGTGGCTACACCTTC.

The rearrangement links TRBV18 to TRBJ1-2; 10 bases line up with TRBD1. CDR3 length equals 14 residues. The germline V gene encodes CDR1 KGHSH and CDR2 LQKENI. V shed 3 bases, J shed 8 bases, and the junction held 6 bases outside the gene matches. This chain's CDR3 is CASSPGTGARGYTF. DNA of the CDR3: TGTGCCAGCTCACCCGGGACAGGGGCCCGAGGCTACACCTTC.

The chain uses TRBV27 and TRBJ2-4; D gene uncertain. The CDR3 covers 15 residues. The V gene lost 5 bases and the J gene lost 8 bases, with 19 bases spanning the gap. CDR1 is MNHEY and CDR2 is SMNVEV in the germline V gene (reference sequence). CDR3 sequence (DNA): TGTGCCAGCAGTCCCTCCCTGGAGAAACACCACATTCAGTACTTC. This sequence encodes CASSPSLEKHHIQYF.

This chain uses TRBV4-1 with TRBJ2-7, with 10 nucleotides matching TRBD1. After removal of 5 bases from V and 6 bases from J, the junction contained 7 bases not matched to a gene. The germline V gene has CDR1 MGHRA and CDR2 YSYEKL. The CDR3 runs 14 residues. The chain's CDR3 is CASSARQGAGEQYF. The CDR3 region has the DNA TGCGCCAGCAGCGCCAGACAGGGGGCGGGCGAGCAGTACTTC.

This sequence joins TRBV7-8 and TRBJ1-5, with a tentative D call TRBD1 (5 bases). V was clipped by 4 bases and J by 6 bases, with 10 bases between them. Germline CDR1 reads SGHVS; CDR2 reads FQNEAQ. This CDR3 region has 13 residues. CDR3: CASSSAGSQPQHF. The CDR3 bases are TGTGCCAGCAGCTCCGCAGGGTCTCAGCCCCAGCATTTT.

CDR3 in amino acids: CASSHKGTSGALSTDTQYF. CDR3 in DNA: TGTGCCAGCAGCCATAAAGGGACTAGCGGGGCCCTAAGCACAGATACGCAGTATTTT. This chain links TRBV7-2 with TRBJ2-3; 13 nucleotides line up with TRBD2. J lost 0 bases, V lost 5 bases, and 11 bases had no gene match. This CDR3 is built from 19 residues. Germline V gene data show CDR1 as SGHTA and CDR2 as FQGNSA.

The sample holds a few counts of this clone. The chain couples TRBV14 to TRBJ2-7; 9 bases match TRBD1. Germline V gene lookup returns CDR1 SGHDN and CDR2 FVKESK. This CDR3 region has 14 residues. After removal of 4 bases from V and 2 bases from J, the junction contained 3 bases not matched to a gene. CDR3 in DNA: TGTGCCAGCAGCCGGACAGGGGTTCCCTACGAGCAGTACTTC. This sequence encodes CASSRTGVPYEQYF.

This sequence joins TRBV30 and TRBJ1-2; 7 bases agree with TRBD1. CDR3 length: 16 residues. V gave up 0 bases and J gave up 6 bases; unmatched junction bases: 13. Germline CDR1 is GTSNPN and CDR2 is SVGIG (reference sequence). The CDR3 coding sequence is TGTGCCTGGAGTGTGGGGCAGGGGGGTTGGGTTGATGGCTACACCTTC. Its protein is CAWSVGQGGWVDGYTF.

The chain joins TRBV11-3 to TRBJ1-1; TRBD1 is a possible D gene (5 bases). Trimming removed 5 bases at V and 6 bases at J, with 13 bases between. This CDR3 comprises 13 residues. Germline V CDR1 and CDR2: SGHNT, YENEEA. Here the CDR3 reads CASSGDSKPEAFF. CDR3 nucleotides: TGTGCCAGCAGCGGAGACAGTAAACCTGAAGCTTTCTTT.

This sequence joins TRBV6-2 or TRBV6-3 and TRBJ1-2; the match to TRBD1 covers 10 bases. This CDR3 has 15 residues. The junction had 8 bases not matched to a gene; V was cut back by 6 bases and J by 4 bases. CDR1 and CDR2 from the germline V gene are MNHEY and SVGEGT. This CDR3 is CASSPDRGQGYGYTF. CDR3 sequence (DNA): TGTGCCAGCAGCCCCGACAGGGGGCAGGGCTATGGCTACACCTTC.

This clone was seen once. V and J are TRBV2 and TRBJ2-1, with 11 bases lining up with TRBD2. V lost 9 bases, J lost 7 bases, and 14 bases stayed unmatched. Germline CDR1 and CDR2: SNHLY and FYNNEI. The CDR3 sequence is 16 residues long. CDR3 loop: CASRLPGTSGRNEQFF. The CDR3 coding sequence is TGTGCCAGTAGGTTACCCGGGACTAGCGGTCGTAATGAGCAGTTCTTC.